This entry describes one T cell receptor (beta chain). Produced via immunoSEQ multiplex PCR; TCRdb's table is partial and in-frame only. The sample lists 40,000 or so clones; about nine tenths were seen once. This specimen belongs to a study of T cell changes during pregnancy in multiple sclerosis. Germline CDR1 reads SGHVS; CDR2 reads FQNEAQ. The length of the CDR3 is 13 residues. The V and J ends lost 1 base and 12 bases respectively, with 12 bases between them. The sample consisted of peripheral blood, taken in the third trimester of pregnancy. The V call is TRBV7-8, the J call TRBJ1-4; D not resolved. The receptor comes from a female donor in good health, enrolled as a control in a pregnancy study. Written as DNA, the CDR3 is TGTGCCAGCAGCTTAGGTTTAGCCAAGGAACTGTTTTTT. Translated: CASSLGLAKELFF.